The next 18 T cell receptor beta chains were all read from a single sample in a study of human T cells and chemical hapten exposure. The time point was: pre-sensitization, week 0. Treatment denoted: therapeutic diphenylcyclopropenone sensitization with weekly scalp DPC. TCRdb called the RACE reads again in MiXCR, with one record for every CDR3 protein. The sample holds tens of thousands of distinct CDR3 sequences, roughly a tenth seen once. The sequencing here drew on whole blood, taken in connection with sensitization to the hapten diphenylcyclopropenone (DPC). Receptors originate from a man between 40 and 49 years old with alopecia areata. Some clones in this sample may be carry-over from other donors' samples.

This clonotype was picked up a small number of times. The CDR3 region has the DNA TGCGCCAGCAGCCAACGACAGGGAGGGGGAAATGAAAAACTGTTTTTT. Translated, it gives CASSQRQGGGNEKLFF. This chain joins TRBV4-1 and TRBJ1-4; 7 nucleotides align to TRBD1. CDR1 is MGHRA and CDR2 is YSYEKL in the germline V gene. The V gene end was trimmed by 2 bases and the J gene end by 5 bases; junction bases not matched to a gene: 8. The CDR3 is made up of 16 amino acids.

The chain links TRBV12-3 or TRBV12-4 to TRBJ2-5, with 11 bases fitting TRBD2. Trimming removed 6 bases from V and 4 bases from J; junction bases left unmatched: 10. CDR3 length: 16 residues. CDR3 loop: CASSPPLAGESETQYF. CDR3 nucleotide sequence: TGTGCCAGCAGCCCACCACTAGCGGGAGAATCAGAGACCCAGTACTTC.

The CDR3 here is CASSPSVETQYF. The CDR3 DNA reads TGTGCCAGCAGCCCCTCGGTGGAGACCCAGTACTTC. The rearrangement uses TRBV6-1 and TRBJ2-5, with D unresolved. Germline V gene lookup returns CDR1 MNHNS and CDR2 SASEGT. This CDR3 spans 12 amino acids. V lost 6 bases and J 5 bases, leaving 10 bases between the germline ends.

This clonotype was picked up many times. The V and J genes are TRBV12-3 or TRBV12-4 and TRBJ1-5; D unclear. The CDR3 sequence is 15 residues long. Trimming cost V 6 bases and J 2 bases, with 14 bases left between them. The CDR3 bases are TGTGCCAGCAGCCCCAGGCAGGTGGGCAATCAGCCCCAGCATTTT. It encodes CASSPRQVGNQPQHF.

This sequence joins TRBV2 and TRBJ1-5; 8 bases are shared with TRBD1. The V and J ends lost 6 bases and 1 base, in that order; junction bases with no gene match: 5. The CDR3 totals 15 residues. Germline CDR1 and CDR2: SNHLY and FYNNEI. CDR3 region: CASSGQGSSNQPQHF. The CDR3 DNA reads TGTGCCAGCAGCGGACAGGGCTCGAGCAATCAGCCCCAGCATTTT.

There are a few counts of this clonotype. This chain connects TRBV18 to TRBJ2-5, with D possibly matching TRBD2 (5 bases). CDR3 length: 15 residues. V gave up 3 bases and J gave up 5 bases, with 16 bases separating them. Per germline, CDR1 KGHSH and CDR2 LQKENI. CDR3 DNA: TGTGCCAGCTCACCGCCCAGCGGAAAAGGGGAGACCCAGTACTTC. Protein product: CASSPPSGKGETQYF.

The chain carries TRBV24-1 and TRBJ2-3; 9 bases line up with TRBD1. The length of the CDR3 is 16 residues. V was clipped by 4 bases and J by 5 bases; unmatched bases: 9. Germline-derived CDR1 and CDR2 are KGHDR and SFDVKD. The CDR3, as DNA: TGTGCCACCAGTGACCAACCGACAGGGGGATTAGATACGCAGTATTTT. It codes for CATSDQPTGGLDTQYF.

The table lists this clonotype with a few counts. The rearrangement links TRBV5-1 to TRBJ2-7; D may correspond to TRBD1 or TRBD2 (5 bases each). Trimming removed 3 bases from V and 0 bases from J, with 13 bases in between. Germline loops: CDR1 SGHRS, CDR2 YFSETQ. This CDR3 is built from 15 residues. CDR3 in amino acids: CASSWGTASSYEQYF. The CDR3, as DNA: TGCGCCAGCAGCTGGGGGACGGCGAGCTCCTACGAGCAGTACTTC.

This clonotype has only a few counts. This chain joins TRBV11-1 and TRBJ1-1; 8 bases map to TRBD1. This CDR3 contains 16 residues. V was pared by 5 bases and J by 0 bases, with 8 bases of the junction left unmatched. The germline V gene has CDR1 SGHAT and CDR2 FQDESV (reference sequence). The CDR3 nucleotides are TGTGCCAGCAGCCCGTACAGGGGGGATATGAACACTGAAGCTTTCTTT. Its protein is CASSPYRGDMNTEAFF.

This clonotype was counted at least ten times. V is TRBV6-2 or TRBV6-3 and J is TRBJ2-1, with 12 bases identical to TRBD2. Germline V gene sequence: CDR1 MNHEY, CDR2 SVGEGT. The CDR3 covers 16 residues. With 5 bases clipped from V and 7 bases from J, the junction kept 9 bases outside the gene matches. CDR3 sequence: CASSTGSSGRVNEQFF. In nucleotides, the CDR3 is TGTGCCAGCAGTACCGGGTCTAGCGGGAGGGTGAATGAGCAGTTCTTC.

This clonotype was detected ten times or more. This sequence joins TRBV20-1 and TRBJ1-5; a possible D gene is TRBD1 (5 bases). V was clipped by 2 bases and J by 0 bases, with 8 bases between them. The CDR3 consists of 14 residues. The germline gives CDR1 DFQATT, CDR2 SNEGSKA (reference sequence). The CDR3 sequence is CSARQDNSNQPQHF. CDR3 sequence (DNA): TGCAGTGCTAGACAGGACAATAGCAATCAGCCCCAGCATTTT.

This clonotype was seen a single time. The genes are TRBV12-3 or TRBV12-4 and TRBJ2-4; D is perhaps TRBD2 (5 bases). V lost 2 bases to trimming and J lost 5 bases, with 10 bases between them. This CDR3 has 14 residues. The CDR3 here is CASSLREFQNIQYF. CDR3 in DNA: TGTGCCAGCAGTTTAAGGGAGTTCCAAAACATTCAGTACTTC.

In its sample, this clonotype was seen once. The chain has TRBV21-1 and TRBJ2-7. TRBV21-1 is recorded as a pseudogene. The CDR3 length is 12 residues. The CDR3 region is CASVLSSYEQYF. The CDR3 nucleotides are TGTGCCAGCGTCCTTAGCTCCTACGAGCAGTACTTC.

This chain links TRBV21-1 with TRBJ2-7; TRBD2 is the table's D call and was not checked against the DNA. TRBV21-1 represents a pseudogene. This CDR3 region has 17 residues. CDR3 sequence reads: CASFQVTRREGLAEQYF. The CDR3 DNA reads TGTGCCAGCTTTCAAGTGACTCGGCGGGAGGGCCTTGCCGAGCAGTACTTC.

This chain uses TRBV20-1 with TRBJ2-7, with 11 bases matching TRBD1. The CDR3 is 13 residues long. V shed 4 bases, J shed 2 bases, and the junction held 1 base outside the gene matches. Looked up from germline, CDR1 is DFQATT and CDR2 is SNEGSKA (reference sequence). The CDR3, as DNA: TGCAGTGCTACGGGACAGGGGGCCTACGAGCAGTACTTC. It yields the protein CSATGQGAYEQYF.

This clonotype was counted a single time. The rearrangement joins TRBV5-4 to TRBJ2-7; D remains unclear. Germline CDR1 and CDR2: SGHNT and YYREEE (reference sequence). V lost 0 bases to trimming and J lost 6 bases, with 7 bases between them. The CDR3 runs 12 residues. The CDR3 loop reads CASSLGSREQYF. For the CDR3, the DNA is TGTGCCAGCAGCTTGGGGTCCCGCGAGCAGTACTTC.

This clonotype showed up many times. The rearrangement links TRBV28 to TRBJ1-3; TRBD1 is a possible D gene (5 bases). The germline V gene has CDR1 MDHEN and CDR2 SYDVKM. Trimming removed 7 bases from V and 4 bases from J, with 11 bases in between. CDR3 length: 13 amino acids. This CDR3 reads CASIQGGGNTIYF. CDR3 nucleotides: TGTGCCAGCATCCAGGGTGGAGGAAACACCATATATTTT. Full variable domain (outside the CDR3, taken from reference TRBV28 and TRBJ1-3): DVKVTQSSRYLVKRTGEKVFLECVQDMDHENMFWYRQDPGLGLRLIYFSYDVKMKEKGDIPEGYSVSREKKERFSLILESASTNQTSMYLCASIQGGGNTIYFGEGSWLTVV.

The chain combines TRBV7-8 with TRBJ2-7; TRBD2 agrees at 8 bases. Germline V gene sequence: CDR1 SGHVS, CDR2 FQNEAQ. Unmatched junction bases numbered 7, after V lost 6 bases and J lost 3 bases. The length of the CDR3 is 14 residues. The CDR3 here is CASRKTGGGYEQYF. The CDR3 DNA follows: TGTGCCAGCAGGAAGACGGGAGGGGGCTACGAGCAGTACTTC.